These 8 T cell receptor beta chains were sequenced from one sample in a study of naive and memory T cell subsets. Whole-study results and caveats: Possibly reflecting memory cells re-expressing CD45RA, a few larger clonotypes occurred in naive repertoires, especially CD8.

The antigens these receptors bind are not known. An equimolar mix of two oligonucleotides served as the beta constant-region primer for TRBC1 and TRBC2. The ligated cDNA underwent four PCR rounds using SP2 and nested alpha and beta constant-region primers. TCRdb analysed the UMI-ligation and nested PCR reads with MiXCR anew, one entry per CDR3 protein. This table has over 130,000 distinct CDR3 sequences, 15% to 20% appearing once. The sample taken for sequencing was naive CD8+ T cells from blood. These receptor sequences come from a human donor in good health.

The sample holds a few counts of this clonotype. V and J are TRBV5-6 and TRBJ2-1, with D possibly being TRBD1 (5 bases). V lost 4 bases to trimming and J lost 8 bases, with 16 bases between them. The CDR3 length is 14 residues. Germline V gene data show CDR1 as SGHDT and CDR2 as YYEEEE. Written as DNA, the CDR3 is TGTGCCAGCAGCCCCAGGGCCCGCAGGGATGAGCAGTTCTTC. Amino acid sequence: CASSPRARRDEQFF.

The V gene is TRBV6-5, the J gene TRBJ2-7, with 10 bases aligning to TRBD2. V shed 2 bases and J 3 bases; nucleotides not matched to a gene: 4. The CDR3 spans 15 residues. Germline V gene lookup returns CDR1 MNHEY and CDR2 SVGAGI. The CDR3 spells CASSYGASGSYEQYF. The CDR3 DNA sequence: TGTGCCAGCAGTTACGGCGCTAGCGGGAGCTACGAGCAGTACTTC.

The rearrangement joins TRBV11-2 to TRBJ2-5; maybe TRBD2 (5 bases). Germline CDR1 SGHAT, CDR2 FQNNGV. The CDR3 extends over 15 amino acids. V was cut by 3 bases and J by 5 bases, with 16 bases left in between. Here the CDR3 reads CASSFYGGSRETQYF. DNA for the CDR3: TGTGCCAGCAGCTTTTACGGCGGGTCCAGGGAGACCCAGTACTTC.

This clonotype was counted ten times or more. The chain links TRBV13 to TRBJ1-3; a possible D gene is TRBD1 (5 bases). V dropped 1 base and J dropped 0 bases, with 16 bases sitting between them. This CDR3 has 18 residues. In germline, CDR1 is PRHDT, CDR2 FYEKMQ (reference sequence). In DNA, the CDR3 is TGTGCCAGCAGCTTAGCTGGGGACGGTGCCCACTCTGGAAACACCATATATTTT. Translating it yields CASSLAGDGAHSGNTIYF.

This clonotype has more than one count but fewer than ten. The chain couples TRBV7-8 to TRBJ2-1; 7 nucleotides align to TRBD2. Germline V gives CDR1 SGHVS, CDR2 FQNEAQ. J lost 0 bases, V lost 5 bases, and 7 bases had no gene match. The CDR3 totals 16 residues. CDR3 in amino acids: CASSPPSGGSYNEQFF. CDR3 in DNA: TGTGCCAGCAGCCCACCTTCGGGGGGCTCCTACAATGAGCAGTTCTTC.

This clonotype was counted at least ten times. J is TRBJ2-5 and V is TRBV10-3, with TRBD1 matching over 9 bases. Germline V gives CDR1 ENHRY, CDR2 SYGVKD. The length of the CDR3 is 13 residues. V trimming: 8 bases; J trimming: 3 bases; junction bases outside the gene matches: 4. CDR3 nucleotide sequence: TGTGCCATCGCTAGGGACAGGGAAGAGACCCAGTACTTC. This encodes CAIARDREETQYF.

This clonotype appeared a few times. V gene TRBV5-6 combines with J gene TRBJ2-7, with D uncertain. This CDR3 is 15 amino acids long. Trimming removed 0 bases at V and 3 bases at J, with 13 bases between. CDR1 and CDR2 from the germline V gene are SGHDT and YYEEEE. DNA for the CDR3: TGTGCCAGCAGCTTGGGCCTCCCGGTGGGCTACGAGCAGTACTTC. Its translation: CASSLGLPVGYEQYF.

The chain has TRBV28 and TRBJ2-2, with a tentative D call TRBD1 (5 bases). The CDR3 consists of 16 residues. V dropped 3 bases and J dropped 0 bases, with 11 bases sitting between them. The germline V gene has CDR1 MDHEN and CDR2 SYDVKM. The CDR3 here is CASSFPTETNTGELFF. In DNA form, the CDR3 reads TGTGCCAGCAGTTTCCCGACAGAGACGAACACCGGGGAGCTGTTTTTT.